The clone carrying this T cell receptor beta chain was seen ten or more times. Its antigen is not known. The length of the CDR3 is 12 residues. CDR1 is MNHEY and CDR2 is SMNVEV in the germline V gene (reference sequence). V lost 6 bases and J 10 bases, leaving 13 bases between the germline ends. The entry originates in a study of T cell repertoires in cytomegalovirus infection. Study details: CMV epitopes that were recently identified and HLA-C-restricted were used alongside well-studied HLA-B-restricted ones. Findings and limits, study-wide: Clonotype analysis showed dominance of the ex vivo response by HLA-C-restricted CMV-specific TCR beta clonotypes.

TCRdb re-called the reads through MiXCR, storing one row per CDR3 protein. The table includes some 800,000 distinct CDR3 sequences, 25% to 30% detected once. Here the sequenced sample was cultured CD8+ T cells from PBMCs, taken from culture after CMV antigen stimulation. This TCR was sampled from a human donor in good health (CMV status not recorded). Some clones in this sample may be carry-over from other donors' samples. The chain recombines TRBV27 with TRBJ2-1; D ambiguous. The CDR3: CASSLGSSEQFF. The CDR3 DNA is TGTGCCAGCAGCTTAGGTTCAAGCGAGCAGTTCTTC.